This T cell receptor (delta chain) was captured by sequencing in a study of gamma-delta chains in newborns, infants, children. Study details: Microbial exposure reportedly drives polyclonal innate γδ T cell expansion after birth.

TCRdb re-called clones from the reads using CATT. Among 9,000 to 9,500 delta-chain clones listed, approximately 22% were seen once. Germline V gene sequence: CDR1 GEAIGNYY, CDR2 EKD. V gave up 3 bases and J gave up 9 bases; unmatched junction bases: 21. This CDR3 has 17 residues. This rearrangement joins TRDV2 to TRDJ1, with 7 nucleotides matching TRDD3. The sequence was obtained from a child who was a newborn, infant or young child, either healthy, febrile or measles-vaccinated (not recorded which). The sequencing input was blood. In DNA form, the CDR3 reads TGTGCCTGTGACCCCATCTCGATCGCCGGGGGATTACGAGAACTCATCTTT. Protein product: CACDPISIAGGLRELIF.